This T cell receptor beta chain came from a study of blood T cell repertoires in COVID-19. Across the whole study: Material from acute and convalescent COVID-19 was sourced from the United States, Italy and Spain.

Data came from immunoSEQ multiplex PCR; TCRdb stores just in-frame clones and leaves some out. The data contain 170,000 or so clones, roughly 84% of them singletons. Sequenced input: peripheral blood. The origin of this receptor is a human donor in a cohort sampled during active COVID-19.

The DNA of the CDR3 is TGTGCCAGCAGTCTCACTAGCGGGGGGTACAATGAGCAGTTCTTC. Translated, it gives CASSLTSGGYNEQFF. The chain is built from TRBV6-5 and TRBJ2-1; 12 bases match TRBD2. CDR1 and CDR2 (germline): MNHEY, SVGAGI. With V trimmed by 5 bases and J by 4 bases, 3 bases remained unmatched. The CDR3 is 15 amino acids.